A single sample is the source of the 25 T cell receptor beta chains below, sequenced in a study of T-cell reconstitution after alpha-beta-depleted transplantation in children. Unique molecular identifiers were incorporated when the TCRbeta library was constructed. TCRdb fed the PCR reads into MiXCR, producing one record per CDR3 protein. The sample has approximately 510,000 distinct CDR3 sequences; 15% to 20% are singletons. The sample was PBMCs from the stem cell graft donor, taken from the stem cell graft. These TCRs come from a human donor who donated a stem cell graft to a child with acute lymphoblastic leukemia.

The J gene is TRBJ1-1, the V gene TRBV7-3; unclear D gene. Trimming took off 1 base at V and 1 base at J, with 7 bases between the two ends. CDR1 and CDR2 (germline): SGHTA, FQGTGA. This CDR3 is 14 amino acids long. In DNA, the CDR3 is TGTGCCAGCAGCTTAAACGGTCAGAACACTGAAGCTTTCTTT. It codes for CASSLNGQNTEAFF.

The chain employs TRBV5-1 and TRBJ1-1, with D possibly TRBD1 on 5 matching bases. Looked up from germline, CDR1 is SGHRS and CDR2 is YFSETQ. Trimming shortened V by 3 bases and J by 0 bases, and 12 bases separated the two germline ends. The CDR3 length is 15 residues. The CDR3 DNA follows: TGCGCCAGCAGCTCGGGTGACAGCCTGAACACTGAAGCTTTCTTT. It encodes CASSSGDSLNTEAFF.

V and J are TRBV7-9 and TRBJ2-5, with TRBD2 matching over 8 bases. The CDR3 extends over 16 amino acids. Germline values: CDR1 SEHNR, CDR2 FQNEAQ (reference sequence). Germline trimming cut 1 base from V and 5 bases from J; bases unmatched to any gene: 9. The CDR3: CASSLDYERELETQYF. CDR3 DNA sequence: TGTGCCAGCAGCTTAGACTACGAGCGGGAGTTGGAGACCCAGTACTTC. Based on the CDR3 plus reference TRBV7-9 and TRBJ2-5, the full variable domain is DTGVSQNPRHKITKRGQNVTFRCDPISEHNRLYWYRQTLGQGPEFLTYFQNEAQLEKSRLLSDRFSAERPKGSFSTLEIQRTEQGDSAMYLCASSLDYERELETQYFGPGTRLLVL.

The chain is built from TRBV20-1 and TRBJ2-7; possibly TRBD1 for D (7 bases). CDR3 length equals 16 residues. V was shortened by 3 bases and J by 1 base, with 19 bases between the two germline ends. Germline values: CDR1 DFQATT, CDR2 SNEGSKA (reference sequence). The DNA for the CDR3 is TGCAGTGCTAGGCGGGACAGATCCGGACTATCCTACGAGCAGTACTTC. Amino acid sequence: CSARRDRSGLSYEQYF.

This clonotype occurred a few times. This chain uses TRBV6-1 with TRBJ2-1; the D gene is possibly TRBD2 (6 bases). Germline loops: CDR1 MNHNS, CDR2 SASEGT. V was cut by 4 bases and J by 4 bases, with 11 bases left in between. This CDR3 is 14 amino acids long. CDR3 loop: CASSGRGDYNEQFF. Written as DNA, the CDR3 is TGTGCCAGCAGTGGGAGGGGTGATTACAATGAGCAGTTCTTC.

The chain uses TRBV9 and TRBJ1-2, with a weak D call TRBD1 (5 bases). V was pared by 4 bases and J by 8 bases, with 18 bases between. Germline CDR1 SGDLS, CDR2 YYNGEE. This CDR3 has 14 residues. The CDR3 DNA reads TGTGCCAGCAGCCCGCGCCGGGGGTGGGGAGGCTACACCTTC. Encoded protein: CASSPRRGWGGYTF.

The chain joins TRBV12-3 or TRBV12-4 to TRBJ1-2, with 10 bases aligning to TRBD1. The CDR3 has 15 residues. V dropped 0 bases and J dropped 4; count of bases not matched to a gene: 2. CDR3 nucleotides: TGTGCCAGCAGTTTAGCAGGGACAGGGGCCTATGGCTACACCTTC. This sequence encodes CASSLAGTGAYGYTF.

The DNA of the CDR3 is TGTGCCAGCAGTTCCCCGACAGGAGTTAACTATGGCTACACCTTC. Translation gives CASSSPTGVNYGYTF. This chain links TRBV12-3 or TRBV12-4 with TRBJ1-2; the D gene is possibly TRBD1 (6 bases). CDR3 length: 15 residues. The V gene lost 4 bases and the J gene lost 1 base, with 13 bases spanning the gap.

V and J are TRBV30 and TRBJ1-5; D ambiguous. The V and J ends lost 2 bases and 9 bases respectively, with 20 bases between them. The CDR3 has 15 amino acids. Germline V gene data show CDR1 as GTSNPN and CDR2 as SVGIG (reference sequence). CDR3 coding DNA: TGTGCCTGGAGTTCCCGGACTGCGGGGTGGGGGCCCCAGCATTTT. Residues: CAWSSRTAGWGPQHF.

This clonotype was picked up a small number of times. This chain uses TRBV24-1 with TRBJ2-2, with TRBD2 as a possible D gene (5 bases). V gave up 5 bases and J gave up 4 bases, with 10 bases separating them. CDR3 length equals 14 residues. CDR1 KGHDR and CDR2 SFDVKD come from the germline V gene. CDR3 sequence: CATSATDFTGELFF. In nucleotides, the CDR3 is TGTGCCACCAGTGCAACGGACTTCACCGGGGAGCTGTTTTTT.

The V call is TRBV10-3, the J call TRBJ2-1; D is unresolved. V lost 0 bases to trimming and J lost 0 bases, with 9 bases between them. The germline gives CDR1 ENHRY, CDR2 SYGVKD. The length of the CDR3 is 16 residues. This CDR3 reads CAISESSITSYNEQFF. The CDR3 DNA is TGTGCCATCAGTGAGTCGAGTATTACCTCCTACAATGAGCAGTTCTTC.

This rearrangement joins TRBV3-1 to TRBJ2-1, with TRBD2 matching over 11 bases. The germline gives CDR1 LGHDT, CDR2 YNNKEL (reference sequence). There are 16 residues in the CDR3. Unmatched junction bases numbered 7, after V lost 5 bases and J lost 4 bases. CDR3 nucleotides: TGTGCCAGCAGCTTTCCTAGCGGGAGGCAGTACAATGAGCAGTTCTTC. Protein sequence: CASSFPSGRQYNEQFF.

This clonotype was recorded only once. A much larger clone differs from this one at a single base, so this may be a read error. This rearrangement joins TRBV4-1 to TRBJ2-7; 13 bases agree with TRBD2. Germline loops: CDR1 MGHRA, CDR2 YSYEKL. V was clipped by 3 bases and J by 3 bases; unmatched bases: 2. The CDR3 has 15 residues. DNA for the CDR3: TGCGCCAGCAGCCACGGACTAGCGGGAGTCTACGAGCAGTACTTC. Its protein product is CASSHGLAGVYEQYF.

The gene calls are TRBV20-1 and TRBJ1-1, with D possibly TRBD1 on 5 matching bases. Germline V gene data show CDR1 as DFQATT and CDR2 as SNEGSKA (reference sequence). CDR3 length: 14 amino acids. V dropped 6 bases and J dropped 1 base, with 15 bases sitting between them. In DNA, the CDR3 is TGCAGTGCCACGGATCAGGGTACGAACACTGAAGCTTTCTTT. This codes for CSATDQGTNTEAFF.

As for this clonotype: Germline and junction disagree at one end, which may indicate a read error. The V call is TRBV7-8, the J call TRBJ2-4, with D possibly TRBD1 on 6 matching bases. Germline V gives CDR1 SGHVS, CDR2 FQNEAQ. The CDR3 consists of 17 residues. The chain's CDR3 is CASSLASVGQSKNSQYF. The CDR3 nucleotides read TGTGCCAGCAGCTTAGCATCAGTCGGACAGTCCAAAAACAGTCAGTACTTC.

The rearrangement links TRBV7-8 to TRBJ1-1, with a weak D call TRBD1 (5 bases). From germline, CDR1 is SGHVS and CDR2 FQNEAQ. Between the trimmed V and J ends, which lost 3 bases and 7 bases, there was a span of 18 bases. The CDR3 totals 15 residues. The CDR3 DNA reads TGTGCCAGCAGCTTTCGCCCCTGGGGGTTAGTTGAAGCTTTCTTT. Translating gives CASSFRPWGLVEAFF.

V usage is TRBV5-1 and J usage is TRBJ1-5, with D uncertain. Trimming shortened V by 0 bases and J by 0 bases, and 7 bases separated the two germline ends. The CDR3 loop spans 15 amino acids. Germline V gives CDR1 SGHRS, CDR2 YFSETQ. CDR3 in amino acids: CASSLGVYSNQPQHF. CDR3 in DNA: TGCGCCAGCAGCTTGGGGGTTTATAGCAATCAGCCCCAGCATTTT.

The V gene is TRBV10-2, the J gene TRBJ2-7; TRBD2 matches 13 bases. With V trimmed by 10 bases and J by 6 bases, 9 bases remained unmatched. The CDR3 length is 14 residues. Germline CDR1 WSHSY, CDR2 SAAADI. CDR3 sequence (DNA): TGCGCCATCCGGACTAGCGGGAGAGGTAGCGAGCAGTACTTC. Protein sequence: CAIRTSGRGSEQYF.

V usage is TRBV7-6 and J usage is TRBJ1-2, with 8 bases identical to TRBD1. The CDR3 covers 15 residues. The V gene end was trimmed by 4 bases and the J gene end by 4 bases; junction bases not matched to a gene: 8. In germline, CDR1 is SGHVS, CDR2 FNYEAQ. CDR3 sequence (DNA): TGTGCCAGCAGCTCGACAGGGGTCCGCGCCTATGGCTACACCTTC. Amino acid sequence: CASSSTGVRAYGYTF.

The CDR3 DNA sequence: TGTGCCAGCAGCGCGGACTCTGCGGGTCAAAAGCAGTTCTTC. This translates into CASSADSAGQKQFF. The chain couples TRBV12-3 or TRBV12-4 to TRBJ2-1, with a possible D match to TRBD2 (5 bases). There are 14 residues in the CDR3. The germline V and J ends were trimmed by 6 bases and 11 bases, with 20 bases remaining between them.

The chain combines TRBV29-1 with TRBJ2-3; TRBD1 might be the D (7 bases). The CDR3 covers 14 residues. V lost 3 bases and J lost 4, with 14 bases in between. Germline-derived CDR1 and CDR2 are SQVTM and ANQGSEA. CDR3 in amino acids: CSVEEGARADTQYF. The DNA of the CDR3 is TGCAGCGTTGAGGAGGGGGCTCGGGCAGATACGCAGTATTTT.

This clonotype has only a few counts. V is TRBV20-1 and J is TRBJ2-1; 12 bases match TRBD2. V shed 6 bases, J shed 8 bases, and the junction held 11 bases outside the gene matches. The CDR3 runs 15 residues. Per germline, CDR1 DFQATT and CDR2 SNEGSKA (reference sequence). The CDR3 nucleotides read TGCAGTGCGGGAACCGGGACTAGCGGGTTCTATGAGCAGTTCTTC. The encoded protein is CSAGTGTSGFYEQFF.

This clonotype was seen only a few times. In DNA, the CDR3 is TGTGCCAGCAGGAACAGGGGAGATGGGGAGCAGTTCTTC. It yields the protein CASRNRGDGEQFF. The chain couples TRBV7-2 to TRBJ2-1, with 7 bases lining up with TRBD1. The CDR3 runs 13 residues. Per germline, CDR1 SGHTA and CDR2 FQGNSA. Unmatched junction bases numbered 9, after V lost 6 bases and J lost 10 bases.

The V gene is TRBV9, the J gene TRBJ2-7; the D gene is possibly TRBD2 (6 bases). This CDR3 is built from 15 residues. Germline V gene lookup returns CDR1 SGDLS and CDR2 YYNGEE. V lost 2 bases and J 2 bases, leaving 14 bases between the germline ends. CDR3 nucleotide sequence: TGTGCCAGCAGCGTGGATCCGGGACTGACCTACGAGCAGTACTTC. The encoded protein is CASSVDPGLTYEQYF.

This clonotype was seen many times. V and J are TRBV6-1 and TRBJ2-7; 9 bases match TRBD1. Germline V gene lookup returns CDR1 MNHNS and CDR2 SASEGT. This CDR3 is 15 amino acids long. J gave up 2 bases and V 6 bases, and 8 bases lay outside the gene matches. The CDR3 here is CASSPGTGFTYEQYF. In nucleotides, the CDR3 is TGTGCCAGCAGCCCCGGGACAGGGTTTACCTACGAGCAGTACTTC.